The clone carrying this TCR beta chain was observed a handful of times. What it binds is not known. This entry belongs to a study of early T cells in non-severe SARS-CoV-2 infection. About the study: From unsorted whole blood, bulk RNA was sequenced, and the chains remained unpaired. Study-wide results and limits: VDJdb matching favored anti-spike CD8 responses, missing private and CD4 specificities.

Researchers attached unique molecular identifiers to individual cDNA molecules. Each CDR3 protein gets one entry after TCRdb re-called the 5' RACE reads with MiXCR. This table has about 83,000 distinct CDR3 sequences, under 11% appearing once. The clonotype originates from an adult who was a healthcare worker with PCR-confirmed SARS-CoV-2 infection or an uninfected control (not recorded which). This material consisted of whole blood, taken at baseline.

CDR3 nucleotide sequence: TGTGCCAGCAGCCAACGCAACCAGGGGTATGGCTACACCTTC. Its protein is CASSQRNQGYGYTF. The chain uses TRBV3-1 and TRBJ1-2, with D maybe TRBD1 (6 bases). Germline V gene sequence: CDR1 LGHDT, CDR2 YNNKEL (reference sequence). V lost 2 bases, J lost 5 bases, and 12 bases lay in between. The CDR3 runs to 14 residues. Full variable domain (outside the CDR3, taken from reference TRBV3-1 and TRBJ1-2): DTAVSQTPKYLVTQMGNDKSIKCEQNLGHDTMYWYKQDSKKFLKIMFSYNNKELIINETVPNRFSPKSPDKAHLNLHINSLELGDSAVYFCASSQRNQGYGYTFGSGTRLTVV.